The next 16 T cell receptor beta chains were all read from a single sample in a study of cytomegalovirus exposure and HLA in healthy donors. The PCR was carried out with 60 Vbeta primers and 13 Jbeta primers. TCRdb's copy holds only in-frame clones and misses some; the assay was immunoSEQ multiplex PCR. The sample consists of around 64,000 clones, approximately 80% of them appearing once. Sequences were obtained from PBMCs. These receptors came from a man younger than 35 in good health and CMV-seropositive.

The chain carries TRBV6-1 and TRBJ1-1; D is perhaps TRBD1 (5 bases). Trimming took 5 bases from V and 0 from J, leaving 7 bases between them. Germline-derived CDR1 and CDR2 are MNHNS and SASEGT. CDR3 length: 13 amino acids. The CDR3 DNA is TGTGCCAGCAGTTTACAGGTGAACACTGAAGCTTTCTTT. As protein: CASSLQVNTEAFF.

This chain links TRBV28 with TRBJ1-5, with D maybe TRBD1 (6 bases). The V and J ends lost 6 bases and 0 bases respectively, with 12 bases between them. The CDR3 contains 15 residues. Germline V gives CDR1 MDHEN, CDR2 SYDVKM. The CDR3 spells CASRPGTNSNQPQHF. In DNA, the CDR3 is TGTGCCAGCAGACCCGGGACAAATAGCAATCAGCCCCAGCATTTT.

The rearrangement links TRBV4-2 to TRBJ1-2; D call uncertain. Trimming left V 0 bases short and J 0 bases short, with 8 bases between. This CDR3 is built from 15 residues. Germline V gene lookup returns CDR1 LGHNA and CDR2 YNFKEQ. CDR3 sequence (DNA): TGTGCCAGCAGCCAAGACAGGTCAACTAACTATGGCTACACCTTC. Encoded protein: CASSQDRSTNYGYTF.

In regard to this clone: The same CDR3 arises from other DNA sequences in this sample as well. V gene TRBV29-1 combines with J gene TRBJ1-1; D ambiguous. This CDR3 region has 13 residues. CDR1 SQVTM and CDR2 ANQGSEA come from the germline V gene. Trimming pared 1 base from V and 0 bases from J, leaving 6 bases between. CDR3 nucleotides: TGCAGCGTTGAAGGGCGGTTGAACACTGAAGCTTTCTTT. The encoded protein is CSVEGRLNTEAFF.

This chain uses TRBV29-1 with TRBJ1-5; D may be TRBD1 (5 bases). This CDR3 region has 13 residues. CDR1 is SQVTM, CDR2 ANQGSEA, per germline. V gave up 6 bases and J gave up 4 bases, with 13 bases separating them. The chain's CDR3 is CSVSVGGNQPQHF. The CDR3, as DNA: TGCAGCGTGAGCGTCGGGGGAAATCAGCCCCAGCATTTT.

The chain carries TRBV7-9 and TRBJ2-5; D possibly corresponds to TRBD1 (6 bases). V lost 5 bases, J lost 2 bases, and 12 bases lay in between. Germline loops: CDR1 SEHNR, CDR2 FQNEAQ (reference sequence). CDR3 size: 14 residues. Here the CDR3 reads CASSATGEQETQYF. In DNA, the CDR3 is TGTGCCAGCAGCGCGACAGGAGAACAAGAGACCCAGTACTTC.

This clone was counted a single time. The chain recombines TRBV28 with TRBJ2-3; possible D gene TRBD1, 5 bases. The CDR3 has 14 amino acids. Per the germline V gene, CDR1 is MDHEN and CDR2 is SYDVKM. V dropped 2 bases and J dropped 5 bases, with 11 bases sitting between them. The CDR3 here is CASSLGQGGDTQYF. The CDR3 DNA is TGTGCCAGCAGTTTAGGGCAGGGCGGAGATACGCAGTATTTT.

This clone was observed a handful of times. The rearrangement joins TRBV6-5 to TRBJ1-1, with D possibly being TRBD1 (6 bases). Trimming removed 0 bases at V and 5 bases at J, with 16 bases between. Per germline, CDR1 MNHEY and CDR2 SVGAGI. The CDR3 is made up of 16 amino acids. CDR3 loop: CASSYSSQGRGTEAFF. The DNA for the CDR3 is TGTGCCAGCAGTTACTCGTCCCAGGGGAGAGGTACTGAAGCTTTCTTT.

The V gene is TRBV30, the J gene TRBJ2-7, with a weak D call TRBD2 (5 bases). This CDR3 is built from 10 residues. The germline CDR1 and CDR2 sequences are GTSNPN and SVGIG (reference sequence). The CDR3 DNA reads as TGTGCCTGGAGTGTATCTAGCATGAACGTC. Protein product: CAWSVSSMNV.

The chain recombines TRBV29-1 with TRBJ1-1, with TRBD1 matching 8 bases. The CDR3 has 13 residues. Germline loops: CDR1 SQVTM, CDR2 ANQGSEA. V gave up 6 bases and J gave up 4 bases; unmatched junction bases: 7. Here the CDR3 reads CSVTGTGGTEAFF. CDR3 DNA: TGCAGCGTCACCGGGACAGGTGGCACTGAAGCTTTCTTT.

The chain uses TRBV13 and TRBJ2-7, with D unclear. There are 15 residues in the CDR3. Germline V gene sequence: CDR1 PRHDT, CDR2 FYEKMQ (reference sequence). With 10 bases removed from V and 4 bases from J, the gap between germline ends came to 23 bases. In DNA form, the CDR3 reads TGTGCCACCCAACGGGTTGGCCCTCTTGGTTACGAGCAGTACTTC. Protein product: CATQRVGPLGYEQYF.

The chain employs TRBV6-1 and TRBJ1-4; no clear D gene. The CDR3 is 14 amino acids. Trimming took off 10 bases at V and 0 bases at J, with 12 bases between the two ends. Germline V gene sequence: CDR1 MNHNS, CDR2 SASEGT. The CDR3 DNA is TGTGCCACTCAGACGGGATCAACTAATGAAAAACTGTTTTTT. Translation: CATQTGSTNEKLFF.

This chain links TRBV2 with TRBJ1-2, with TRBD1 matching 8 bases. The V and J ends lost 7 bases and 8 bases, in that order; junction bases with no gene match: 9. The CDR3 loop spans 13 amino acids. Germline V CDR1 and CDR2: SNHLY, FYNNEI. This CDR3 is CASISDRGGGYTF. The DNA of the CDR3 is TGTGCCAGCATCTCAGACAGGGGTGGAGGCTACACCTTC. Together with reference TRBV2 and TRBJ1-2, the CDR3 gives the full variable domain: EPEVTQTPSHQVTQMGQEVILRCVPISNHLYFYWYRQILGQKVEFLVSFYNNEISEKSEIFDDQFSVERPDGSNFTLKIRSTKLEDSAMYFCASISDRGGGYTFGSGTRLTVV.

The V gene is TRBV15, the J gene TRBJ1-4; D gene uncertain. V lost 7 bases and J 0 bases, leaving 9 bases between the germline ends. Germline V gene data show CDR1 as LNHNV and CDR2 as YYDKDF (reference sequence). This CDR3 spans 14 amino acids. CDR3 DNA: TGTGCCACCAACCGGGGATCAACTAATGAAAAACTGTTTTTT. Its translation is CATNRGSTNEKLFF. Using reference TRBV15 and TRBJ1-4 for the parts outside the CDR3, the full variable domain is DAMVIQNPRYQVTQFGKPVTLSCSQTLNHNVMYWYQQKSSQAPKLLFHYYDKDFNNEADTPDNFQSRRPNTSFCFLDIRSPGLGDTAMYLCATNRGSTNEKLFFGSGTQLSVL.

The V call is TRBV13, the J call TRBJ2-3; TRBD2 matches at 8 bases. Trimming removed 3 bases from V and 4 bases from J; junction bases left unmatched: 9. Germline lookup yields CDR1 PRHDT and CDR2 FYEKMQ (reference sequence). This CDR3 is 16 amino acids long. CDR3 sequence reads: CASSLTSGRGADTQYF. CDR3 DNA: TGTGCCAGCAGCTTGACCAGCGGGAGAGGAGCAGATACGCAGTATTTT.

V gene TRBV4-2 combines with J gene TRBJ2-7; 10 bases are a match to TRBD2. After removal of 4 bases from V and 2 bases from J, the junction contained 11 bases not matched to a gene. Germline V gene sequence: CDR1 LGHNA, CDR2 YNFKEQ. The CDR3 has 17 amino acids. CDR3 in DNA: TGTGCCAGCAGCCCTAGCCCTCTAGCGGGGGCGACCTACGAGCAGTACTTC. This translates into CASSPSPLAGATYEQYF.